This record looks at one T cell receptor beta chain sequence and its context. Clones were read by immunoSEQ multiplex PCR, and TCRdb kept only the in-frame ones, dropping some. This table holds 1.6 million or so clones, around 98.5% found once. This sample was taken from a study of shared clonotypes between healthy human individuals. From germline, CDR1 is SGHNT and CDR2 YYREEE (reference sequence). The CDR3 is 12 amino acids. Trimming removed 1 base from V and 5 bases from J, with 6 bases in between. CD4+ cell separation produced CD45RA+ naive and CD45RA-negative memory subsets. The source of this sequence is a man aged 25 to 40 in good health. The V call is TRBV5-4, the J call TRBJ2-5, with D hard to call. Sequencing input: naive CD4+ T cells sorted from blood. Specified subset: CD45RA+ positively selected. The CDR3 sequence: CASSLIGETQYF. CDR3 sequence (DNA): TGTGCCAGCAGCTTGATAGGGGAGACCCAGTACTTC.